Sequencing of this TCR beta chain was carried out in a study of early T cells in non-severe SARS-CoV-2 infection. Study details: Bulk RNA isolated from unsorted whole blood underwent sequencing; chains were not paired. Study results and limitations: VDJdb matching favored anti-spike CD8 responses, missing private and CD4 specificities.

On this clonotype itself: Its target is unknown.

The library protocol tagged individual cDNA molecules with unique molecular identifiers. TCRdb reprocessed the 5' RACE reads via MiXCR and lists one record per CDR3 protein. Of tens of thousands of distinct CDR3 sequences listed, almost 7.5% are singletons. The TCR originated in an adult who was a healthcare worker with PCR-confirmed SARS-CoV-2 infection or an uninfected control (not recorded which). Sequencing was performed on whole blood.

CDR3 nucleotide sequence: TGCAGTGCTAGAAAGGCTTTCACCGGGGAGCTGTTTTTT. It translates to CSARKAFTGELFF. This sequence joins TRBV20-1 and TRBJ2-2, with D unresolved. V dropped 2 bases and J dropped 4 bases, with 8 bases sitting between them. CDR1 and CDR2 (germline): DFQATT, SNEGSKA (reference sequence). The CDR3 spans 13 residues.